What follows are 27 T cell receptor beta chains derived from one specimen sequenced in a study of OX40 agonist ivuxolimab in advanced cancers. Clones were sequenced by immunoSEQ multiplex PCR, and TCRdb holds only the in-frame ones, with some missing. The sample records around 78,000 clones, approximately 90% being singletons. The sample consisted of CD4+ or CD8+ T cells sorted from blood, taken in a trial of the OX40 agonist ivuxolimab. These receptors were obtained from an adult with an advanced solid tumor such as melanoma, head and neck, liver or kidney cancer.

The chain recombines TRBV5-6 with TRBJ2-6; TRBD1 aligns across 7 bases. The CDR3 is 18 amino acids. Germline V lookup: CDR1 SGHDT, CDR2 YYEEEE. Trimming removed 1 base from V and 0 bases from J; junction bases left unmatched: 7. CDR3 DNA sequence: TGTGCCAGCAGCTTGCCGGCAGGGGGAGTCTCTGGGGCCAACGTCCTGACTTTC. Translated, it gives CASSLPAGGVSGANVLTF.

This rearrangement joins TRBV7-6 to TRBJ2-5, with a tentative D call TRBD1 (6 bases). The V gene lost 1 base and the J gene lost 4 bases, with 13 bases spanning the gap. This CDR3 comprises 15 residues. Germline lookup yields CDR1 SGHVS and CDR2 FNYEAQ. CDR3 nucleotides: TGTGCCAGCAGCTTAGGGGGGCAGGTCAGAGAGACCCAGTACTTC. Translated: CASSLGGQVRETQYF.

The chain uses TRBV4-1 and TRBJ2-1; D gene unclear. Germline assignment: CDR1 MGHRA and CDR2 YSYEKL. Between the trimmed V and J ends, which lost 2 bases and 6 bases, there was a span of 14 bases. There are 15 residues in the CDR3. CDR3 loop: CASSQNGRSGNEQFF. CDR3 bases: TGCGCCAGCAGCCAAAACGGAAGATCCGGCAATGAGCAGTTCTTC.

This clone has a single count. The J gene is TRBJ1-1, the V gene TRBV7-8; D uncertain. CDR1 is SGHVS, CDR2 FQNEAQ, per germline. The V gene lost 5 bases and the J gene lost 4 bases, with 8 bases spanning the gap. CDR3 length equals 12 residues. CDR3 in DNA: TGTGCCAGCAGCCCGGCGGTCACTGAAGCTTTCTTT. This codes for CASSPAVTEAFF.

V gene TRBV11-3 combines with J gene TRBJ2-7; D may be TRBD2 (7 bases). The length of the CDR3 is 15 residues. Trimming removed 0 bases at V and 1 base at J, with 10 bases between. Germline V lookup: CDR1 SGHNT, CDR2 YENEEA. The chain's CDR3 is CASSLEGGGSYEQYF. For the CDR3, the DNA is TGTGCCAGCAGCTTAGAAGGGGGAGGGTCCTACGAGCAGTACTTC. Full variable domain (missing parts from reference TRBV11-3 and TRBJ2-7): EAGVVQSPRYKIIEKKQPVAFWCNPISGHNTLYWYLQNLGQGPELLIRYENEEAVDDSQLPKDRFSAERLKGVDSTLKIQPAELGDSAVYLCASSLEGGGSYEQYFGPGTRLTVT.

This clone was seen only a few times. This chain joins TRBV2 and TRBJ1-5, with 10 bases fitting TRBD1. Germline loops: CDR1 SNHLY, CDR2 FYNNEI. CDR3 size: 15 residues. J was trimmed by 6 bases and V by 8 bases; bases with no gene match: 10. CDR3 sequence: CASAGRTGGVQPQHF. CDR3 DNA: TGTGCCAGCGCCGGACGGACAGGGGGAGTTCAGCCCCAGCATTTT.

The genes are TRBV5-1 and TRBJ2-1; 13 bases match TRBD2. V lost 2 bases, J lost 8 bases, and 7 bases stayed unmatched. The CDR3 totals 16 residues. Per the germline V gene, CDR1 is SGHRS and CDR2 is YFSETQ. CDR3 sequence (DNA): TGCGCCAGCAGCTTAACGACTAGCGGGGGGCGGGATGAGCAGTTCTTC. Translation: CASSLTTSGGRDEQFF.

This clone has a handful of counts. Here the CDR3 reads CASSLDQGAHNEQYF. DNA of the CDR3: TGTGCCAGCAGCTTAGATCAGGGGGCGCACAACGAGCAGTACTTC. This rearrangement joins TRBV11-3 to TRBJ2-7, with 8 positions matching TRBD1. The CDR3 is 15 amino acids. Trimming removed 0 bases from V and 5 bases from J; junction bases left unmatched: 6. The V gene's germline CDR1 is SGHNT and CDR2 YENEEA.

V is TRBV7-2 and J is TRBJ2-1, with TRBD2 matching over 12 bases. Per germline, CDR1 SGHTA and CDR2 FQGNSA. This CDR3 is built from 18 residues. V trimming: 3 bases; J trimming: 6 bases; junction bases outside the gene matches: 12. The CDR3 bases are TGTGCCAGCAGCTTTTCCGGAGGGCTAGCGGGGGGGCTCAATGAGCAGTTCTTC. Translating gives CASSFSGGLAGGLNEQFF.

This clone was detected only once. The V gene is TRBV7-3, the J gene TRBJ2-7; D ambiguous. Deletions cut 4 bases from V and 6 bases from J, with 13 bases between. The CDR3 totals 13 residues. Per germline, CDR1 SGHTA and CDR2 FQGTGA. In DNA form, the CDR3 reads TGTGCCAGCAGCTCGGACCCCGACGGCGAGCAGTACTTC. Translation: CASSSDPDGEQYF.

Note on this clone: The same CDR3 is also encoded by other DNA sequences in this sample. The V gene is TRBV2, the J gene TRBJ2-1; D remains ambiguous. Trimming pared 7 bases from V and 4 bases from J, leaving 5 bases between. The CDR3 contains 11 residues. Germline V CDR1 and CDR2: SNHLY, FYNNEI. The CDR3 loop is CASTSYNEQFF. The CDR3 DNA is TGTGCCAGCACCTCGTACAATGAGCAGTTCTTC.

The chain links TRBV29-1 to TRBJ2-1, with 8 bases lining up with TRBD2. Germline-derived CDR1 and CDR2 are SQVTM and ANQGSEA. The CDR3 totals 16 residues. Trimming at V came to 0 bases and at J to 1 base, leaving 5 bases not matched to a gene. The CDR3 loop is CSVEDPGLGSYNEQFF. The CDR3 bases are TGCAGCGTTGAAGATCCGGGACTAGGATCCTACAATGAGCAGTTCTTC.

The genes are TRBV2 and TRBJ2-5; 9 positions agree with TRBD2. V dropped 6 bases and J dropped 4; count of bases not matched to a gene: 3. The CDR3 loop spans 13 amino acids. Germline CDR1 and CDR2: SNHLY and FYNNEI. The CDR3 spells CASRGGLAETQYF. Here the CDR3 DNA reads TGTGCCAGCAGAGGGGGACTAGCAGAGACCCAGTACTTC.

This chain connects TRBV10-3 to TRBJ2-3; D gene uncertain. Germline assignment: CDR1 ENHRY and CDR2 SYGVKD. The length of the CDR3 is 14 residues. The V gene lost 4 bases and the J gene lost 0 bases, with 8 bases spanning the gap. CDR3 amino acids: CAISGRPSTDTQYF. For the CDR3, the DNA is TGTGCCATCAGTGGGCGGCCCAGCACAGATACGCAGTATTTT.

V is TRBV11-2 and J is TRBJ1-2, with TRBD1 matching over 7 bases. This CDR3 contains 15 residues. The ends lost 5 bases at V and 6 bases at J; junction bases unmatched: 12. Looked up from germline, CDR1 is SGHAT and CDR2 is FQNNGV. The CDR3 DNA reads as TGTGCCAGCAGCAACTATGACAGGGTCAGGGATGGCTACACCTTC. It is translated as CASSNYDRVRDGYTF.

As DNA, the CDR3 is TGTGCCAGCAGCGTAGGCGGGTCTAGCGGACAAGAGACCCAGTACTTC. The encoded protein is CASSVGGSSGQETQYF. This sequence joins TRBV9 and TRBJ2-5; 7 bases are a match to TRBD2. CDR1 is SGDLS, CDR2 YYNGEE, per germline. V lost 0 bases to trimming and J lost 2 bases; unmatched junction nucleotides: 7. The CDR3 totals 16 residues. The full variable domain, its missing parts supplied by reference TRBV9 and TRBJ2-5, is DSGVTQTPKHLITATGQRVTLRCSPRSGDLSVYWYQQSLDQGLQFLIQYYNGEERAKGNILERFSAQQFPDLHSELNLSSLELGDSALYFCASSVGGSSGQETQYFGPGTRLLVL.

CDR3 residues: CASSPGSGRNEKLFF. DNA for the CDR3: TGTGCCAGCAGCCCGGGCTCGGGACGGAATGAAAAACTGTTTTTT. The rearrangement joins TRBV7-6 to TRBJ1-4; D possibly corresponds to TRBD1 (5 bases). CDR3 length: 15 residues. The V end lost 5 bases, the J end lost 5 bases, and 15 bases lay between the germline ends. CDR1 is SGHVS, CDR2 FNYEAQ, per germline. The full variable domain, completed using reference TRBV7-6 and TRBJ1-4, is GAGVSQSPRYKVTKRGQDVALRCDPISGHVSLYWYRQALGQGPEFLTYFNYEAQQDKSGLPNDRFSAERPEGSISTLTIQRTEQRDSAMYRCASSPGSGRNEKLFFGSGTQLSVL.

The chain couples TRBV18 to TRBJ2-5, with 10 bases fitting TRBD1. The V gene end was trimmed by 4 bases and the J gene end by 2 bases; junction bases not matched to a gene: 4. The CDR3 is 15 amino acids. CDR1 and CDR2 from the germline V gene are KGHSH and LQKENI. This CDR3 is CASSLGQGGQETQYF. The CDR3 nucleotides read TGTGCCAGCTCACTCGGACAGGGGGGTCAAGAGACCCAGTACTTC.

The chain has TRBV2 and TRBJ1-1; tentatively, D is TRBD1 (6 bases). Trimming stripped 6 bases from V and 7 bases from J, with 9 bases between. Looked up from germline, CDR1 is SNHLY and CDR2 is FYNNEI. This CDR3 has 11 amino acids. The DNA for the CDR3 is TGTGCCAGCAGAAGACAGGTTGAAGCTTTCTTT. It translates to CASRRQVEAFF.

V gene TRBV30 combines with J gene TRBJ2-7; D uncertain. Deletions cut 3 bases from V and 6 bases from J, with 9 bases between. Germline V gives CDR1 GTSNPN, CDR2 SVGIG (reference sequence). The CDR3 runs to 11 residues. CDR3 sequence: CAWSPMGEQYF. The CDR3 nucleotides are TGTGCCTGGAGCCCTATGGGCGAGCAGTACTTC. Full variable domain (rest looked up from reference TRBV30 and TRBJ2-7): SQTIHQWPATLVQPVGSPLSLECTVEGTSNPNLYWYRQAAGRGLQLLFYSVGIGQISSEVPQNLSASRPQDRQFILSSKKLLLSDSGFYLCAWSPMGEQYFGPGTRLTVT.

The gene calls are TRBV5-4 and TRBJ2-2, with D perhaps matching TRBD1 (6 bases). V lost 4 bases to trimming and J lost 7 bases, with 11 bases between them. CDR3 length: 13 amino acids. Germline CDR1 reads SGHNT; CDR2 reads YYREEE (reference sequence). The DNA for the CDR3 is TGTGCCAGCAGCGTACAGGGTAACGGGGAGCTGTTTTTT. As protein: CASSVQGNGELFF.

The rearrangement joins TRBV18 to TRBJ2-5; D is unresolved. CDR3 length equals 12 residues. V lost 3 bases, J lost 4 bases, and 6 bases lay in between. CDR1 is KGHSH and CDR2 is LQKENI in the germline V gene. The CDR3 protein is CASSPKRETQYF. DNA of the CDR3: TGTGCCAGCTCACCCAAGAGAGAGACCCAGTACTTC.

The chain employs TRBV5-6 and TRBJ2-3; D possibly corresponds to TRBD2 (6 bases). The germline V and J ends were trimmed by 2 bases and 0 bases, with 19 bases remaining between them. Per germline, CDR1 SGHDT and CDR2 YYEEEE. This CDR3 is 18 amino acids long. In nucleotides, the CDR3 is TGTGCCAGCAGCTTATTTCGGGGGTTGGGGGATAGCACAGATACGCAGTATTTT. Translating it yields CASSLFRGLGDSTDTQYF.

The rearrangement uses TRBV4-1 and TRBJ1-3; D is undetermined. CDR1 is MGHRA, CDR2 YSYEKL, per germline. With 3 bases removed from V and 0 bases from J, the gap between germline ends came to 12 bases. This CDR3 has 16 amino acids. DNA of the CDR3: TGCGCCAGCAGCCACGGACGTTCGAGCTCTGGAAACACCATATATTTT. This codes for CASSHGRSSSGNTIYF.

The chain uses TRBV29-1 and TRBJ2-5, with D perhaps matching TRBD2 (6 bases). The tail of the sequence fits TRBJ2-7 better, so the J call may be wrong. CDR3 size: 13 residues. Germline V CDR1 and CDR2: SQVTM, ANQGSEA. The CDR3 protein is CSPHRGGTYEQYF. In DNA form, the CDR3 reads TGCAGCCCCCACCGGGGAGGTACCTACGAGCAGTACTTC.

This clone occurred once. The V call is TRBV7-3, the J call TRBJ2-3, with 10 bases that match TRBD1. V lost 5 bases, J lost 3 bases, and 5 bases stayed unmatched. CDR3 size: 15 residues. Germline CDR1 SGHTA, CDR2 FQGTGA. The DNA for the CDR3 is TGTGCCAGCAGCCCCGGGACAGGGGCTACAGATACGCAGTATTTT. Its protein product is CASSPGTGATDTQYF.

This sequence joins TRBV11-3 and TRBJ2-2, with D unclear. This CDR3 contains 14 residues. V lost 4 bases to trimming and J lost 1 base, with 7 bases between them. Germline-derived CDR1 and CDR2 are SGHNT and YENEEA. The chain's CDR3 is CASSSDGNTGELFF. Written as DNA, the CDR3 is TGTGCCAGCAGCTCGGACGGGAACACCGGGGAGCTGTTTTTT.